The rows below give T cell receptor beta chains drawn from one sample of a study of cytomegalovirus exposure and HLA in healthy donors. Produced via immunoSEQ multiplex PCR; TCRdb's table is partial and in-frame only. The profile shows 180,000 or so clones, over 75% of them singletons. Sequenced input: PBMCs. Receptors were obtained from a man aged 50 to 59 in good health and CMV-seropositive. The CDR3 runs from the conserved cysteine through the conserved F or W. D genes are given only for firm matches. Size tells how often a clone was seen (once, few, many) or the class of an expanded clone, and some rows leave it out.

clone_size	v_call	j_call	d_call	cdr3_nt	cdr3_aa
NA	TRBV7-2	TRBJ1-6	TRBD1	TGTGCCAGCAGCTTAGTGATCTCGGGACAGTATAATTCACCCCTCCACTTT	CASSLVISGQYNSPLHF
once	TRBV5-8	TRBJ2-7	NA	TGTGCCAGCAGCTTAGACTGGAGCTCCTACGAGCAGTACTTC	CASSLDWSSYEQYF
NA	TRBV15	TRBJ2-7	NA	TGTGCCACCAGCAGATCTCAACTCTCCTACGAGCAGTACTTC	CATSRSQLSYEQYF
NA	TRBV27	TRBJ1-1	NA	TGTGCCAGCAGTTTATGGCTTGGGAGGGGTGAATTCGAATCGGAAGCTTTCTTT	CASSLWLGRGEFESEAFF
NA	TRBV5-1	TRBJ1-1	NA	TGCGCCAGCAGCTTGGTCGGGGGGGGGACCACTGAAGCTTTCTTT	CASSLVGGGTTEAFF
NA	TRBV19	TRBJ2-3	TRBD1	TGTGCCAGTACCCGGACAGGGAGCACAGATACGCAGTATTTT	CASTRTGSTDTQYF
NA	TRBV28	TRBJ1-1	TRBD1	TGTGCCAGCAGTCCGGGGGACAGGGTGACTGAAGCTTTCTTT	CASSPGDRVTEAFF
NA	TRBV6-5	TRBJ1-2	NA	TGTGCCAGCAGTTACTCGTCCCAACGCGGAGGCTACACCTTC	CASSYSSQRGGYTF
NA	TRBV6-5	TRBJ1-1	TRBD1	TGTGCCAGCAGAGGGGACAGGGCGACTGAAGCTTTCTTT	CASRGDRATEAFF
few	TRBV10-3	TRBJ2-3	TRBD2	TGTGCCATTTCGGATCCTCGCGGGGGAACGACAGATACGCAGTATTTT	CAISDPRGGTTDTQYF
NA	TRBV29-1	TRBJ2-1	NA	TGCAGCGTTGTAATGGGGCGGTACAATGAGCAGTTCTTC	CSVVMGRYNEQFF
NA	TRBV27	TRBJ1-2	NA	TGTGCCAGCAGTTTATCTCGCAGCGGCGGCTACACCTTC	CASSLSRSGGYTF
NA	TRBV10-1	TRBJ2-2	NA	TGCGCCAGCCAGTCCGGCAGGGGAGGGTCCGGGGAGCTGTTTTTT	CASQSGRGGSGELFF
NA	TRBV11-2	TRBJ2-1	NA	TGTGCCAGCAGCTTAGACCGAGACAATGAGCAGTTCTTC	CASSLDRDNEQFF
NA	TRBV7-2	TRBJ2-7	NA	TGTGCCAGCAGCCCTACAGACACATCCTCCTACGGGCAGTACTTC	CASSPTDTSSYGQYF
once	TRBV7-2	TRBJ2-5	NA	TGTGCCAGCAGCTTAGGTCAGGCGGAGACCCAGTACTTC	CASSLGQAETQYF
NA	TRBV2	TRBJ1-2	TRBD1	TGTGCCAGCAGTGAAGCGGGACAGGGGACAGGCTACACCTTC	CASSEAGQGTGYTF
NA	TRBV6-6	TRBJ1-2	NA	TGTGCCAGCAGTTACGGGGGGATGAGCGGCTACACCTTC	CASSYGGMSGYTF
NA	TRBV9	TRBJ1-3	NA	TGTGCCAGCAGCTCATCGGGGGTTGGAAACACCATATATTTT	CASSSSGVGNTIYF
NA	TRBV6-5	TRBJ2-2	NA	TGTGCCAGCAGTTCTGTTTTCAGGGGCGACACCGGGGAGCTGTTTTTT	CASSSVFRGDTGELFF
NA	TRBV28	TRBJ1-1	NA	TGTGCCAGCAGGGGGCCTCTGAACACTGAAGCTTTCTTT	CASRGPLNTEAFF
NA	TRBV7-6	TRBJ1-4	NA	TGTGCCAGCAGCTTGGAAGGGTCCGGCGGAGGGAAACTGTTTTTT	CASSLEGSGGGKLFF
NA	TRBV29-1	TRBJ1-1	NA	TGCAGCATCCAGAATTGGGGGGAGAGCTTCTTT	CSIQNWGESFF
NA	TRBV5-5	TRBJ2-3	NA	TGTGCCAGCAGCTTGCGGTCTGGTTCAGATACGCAGTATTTT	CASSLRSGSDTQYF
NA	TRBV19	TRBJ1-1	TRBD1	TGTGCCAGTAGCGGACAGGGATGGTACTCGAACACTGAAGCTTTCTTT	CASSGQGWYSNTEAFF
NA	TRBV19	TRBJ1-2	NA	TGTGCCAGTAGTATAGAGGGGCCCCACCGGACGGAGTTTGGGGGCTACACCTTC	CASSIEGPHRTEFGGYTF
NA	TRBV13	TRBJ2-5	NA	TGTGCCAGCAGCTTAGCGGGGGTAATGAAGACCCAGTACTTC	CASSLAGVMKTQYF
few	TRBV4-3	TRBJ1-6	NA	TGCGCCAGCAGCCAAGACCAGAATTCACCCCTCCACTTT	CASSQDQNSPLHF
NA	TRBV27	TRBJ1-5	NA	TGTGCCAGCAGTTTTCGGCAGGGCAATCAGCCCCAGCATTTT	CASSFRQGNQPQHF
NA	TRBV7-2	TRBJ2-3	TRBD2	TGTGCCAGCAGCTTAGGGGGACTAGCGAGCACAGATACGCAGTATTTT	CASSLGGLASTDTQYF
NA	TRBV5-6	TRBJ1-2	NA	TGTGCCAGCAGCTTGGGTAGATCTAACTATGGCTACACCTTC	CASSLGRSNYGYTF
NA	TRBV28	TRBJ1-3	TRBD1	TGTGCCAGCAGTTCTGGTCTAGGGGGCGGTGGAAACACCATATATTTT	CASSSGLGGGGNTIYF
once	TRBV6-6	TRBJ1-5	TRBD1	TGTGCCAGCAGTTACCGCGGGGACAGGACAAATCAGCCCCAGCATTTT	CASSYRGDRTNQPQHF
NA	TRBV19	TRBJ1-2	NA	TGTGCCAGTAGACAGGGCCATGGCTACACCTTC	CASRQGHGYTF
NA	TRBV28	TRBJ1-5	TRBD1	TGTGCCAGCTCGGGACAGGGTGTGGCTCAGCCCCAGCATTTT	CASSGQGVAQPQHF
NA	TRBV28	TRBJ2-5	TRBD1	TGTGCCAGCAAGAAAGGACAGGACTTTAAGGAGACCCAGTACTTC	CASKKGQDFKETQYF
NA	TRBV5-1	TRBJ1-1	NA	TGCGCCAGCAGCTTGGACAGAAACACTGAAGCTTTCTTT	CASSLDRNTEAFF
NA	TRBV6-5	TRBJ2-7	TRBD2	TGTGCCAGCGCAGGTGGGGGGGTCTACGAGCAGTACTTC	CASAGGGVYEQYF
few	TRBV25-1	TRBJ1-1	NA	TGTGCCAGCAGCCTACAGGGTCAGGGCACTGAAGCTTTCTTT	CASSLQGQGTEAFF
NA	TRBV6-4	TRBJ2-2	NA	TGTGCCAGCAGTGCTACAGGGATCGACACCGGGGAGCTGTTTTTT	CASSATGIDTGELFF
few	TRBV6-5	TRBJ1-3	NA	TGTGCCAGCAGTTACTCTGGCTTCTCTGGAAACACCATATATTTT	CASSYSGFSGNTIYF
NA	TRBV4-2	TRBJ1-5	TRBD1	TGTGCCAGCAGCCAAGGGGGCAGGGGGAAGAATCAGCCCCAGCATTTT	CASSQGGRGKNQPQHF
NA	TRBV29-1	TRBJ1-1	TRBD1	TGCAGCGTTGAAGATCCAGGGGGGTTAGATAGTGCTTTCTTT	CSVEDPGGLDSAFF
NA	TRBV5-1	TRBJ2-5	TRBD2	TGCGCCAGCAGCTTGTTAGCTAGCGGGGGGCAGGAGACCCAGTACTTC	CASSLLASGGQETQYF
once	TRBV7-9	TRBJ2-1	NA	TGTGCCAGCAGCTTAGAGGCAGGGTCGGGTCGGAATGAGCAGTTCTTC	CASSLEAGSGRNEQFF
few	TRBV9	TRBJ1-6	TRBD1	TGTGCCAGCAGCCCCCGACAGGGCTATTCACCCCTCCACTTT	CASSPRQGYSPLHF
NA	TRBV7-2	TRBJ2-7	NA	TGTGCCAGCAGCTTAGGGGGGGGCTCGGCATACGAGCAGTACTTC	CASSLGGGSAYEQYF
once	TRBV6-4	TRBJ1-3	TRBD1	TGTGCCAGCAGTGACGTTTTACAGGGGGTCGGAAACACCATATATTTT	CASSDVLQGVGNTIYF
NA	TRBV12-5	TRBJ2-1	TRBD1	TGTGCTAGTGGTTGGACAGGGGACAGAAATGAGCAGTTCTTC	CASGWTGDRNEQFF
NA	TRBV5-6	TRBJ2-1	NA	TGTGCCAGCAGTGAAGTATCGGTAGACTACAATGAGCAGTTCTTC	CASSEVSVDYNEQFF
NA	TRBV14	TRBJ2-2	TRBD2	TGTGCCAGCAGCCACACTAGCGGGGGATGGGGCACCGGGGAGCTGTTTTTT	CASSHTSGGWGTGELFF
NA	TRBV11-2	TRBJ2-7	NA	TGTGCCAGCAGCTTTACGAGACAGTACTACGAGCAGTACTTC	CASSFTRQYYEQYF
NA	TRBV7-2	TRBJ2-5	TRBD2	TGTGCCAGCAGCTTAGGCGCCACTCTAGCGGGGGGGTGGGAGACCCAGTACTTC	CASSLGATLAGGWETQYF
once	TRBV7-2	TRBJ1-6	NA	TGTGCCAGCAGCTTAGCGGACACGAGCAATTCACCCCTCCACTTT	CASSLADTSNSPLHF
few	TRBV9	TRBJ1-1	NA	TGTGCCAGCAGCGGGAGGCTATCCAGTGGAACTGAAGCTTTCTTT	CASSGRLSSGTEAFF
NA	TRBV5-8	TRBJ2-7	NA	TGTGCCAGCAGCAGGGGCGAGGGACTCCAGAACGAGCAGTACTTC	CASSRGEGLQNEQYF
NA	TRBV18	TRBJ1-5	NA	TGTGCCAGCTCACCACCCGCAGGGGTCGGAGGCAATCAGCCCCAGCATTTT	CASSPPAGVGGNQPQHF
NA	TRBV28	TRBJ1-1	NA	TGTGCCAGCAGTCAGAACACTGAAGCTTTCTTT	CASSQNTEAFF
NA	TRBV7-7	TRBJ2-2	NA	TGTGCCAGCTATACAGCGAACACCGGGGAGCTGTTTTTT	CASYTANTGELFF
NA	TRBV5-4	TRBJ2-5	TRBD1	TGTGCCAGCAGCCCAGGGACAGAAGAGACCCAGTACTTC	CASSPGTEETQYF